These 14 T cell receptor beta chains were all obtained from the same sample, sequenced in a study of response to subunit inactivated influenza vaccine. One entry per CDR3 protein results from TCRdb running MiXCR on the RT-PCR reads. The sample has about 570,000 distinct CDR3 sequences, approximately 11% seen once. The same sample was also studied in work on T cells expressing NK-cell markers. Per that paper: UMIs were included in TCR beta cDNA generated by 5'RACE template switching.

The sample in question was PBMCs from blood, obtained on the day of vaccination. The origin of the receptors is a man in his fifties who received an inactivated influenza vaccine.

This chain connects TRBV5-1 to TRBJ2-3; tentatively, D is TRBD1 (6 bases). Germline V gives CDR1 SGHRS, CDR2 YFSETQ. CDR3 length: 13 residues. The ends were cut back, 5 bases at V and 4 bases at J, with 11 bases in the middle. The CDR3 DNA is TGCGCCAGCAGACTAACAGGGTCAGATACGCAGTATTTT. As protein: CASRLTGSDTQYF.

The chain recombines TRBV25-1 with TRBJ2-5; TRBD1 is a possible D gene (5 bases). The CDR3 loop spans 15 amino acids. Trimming left V 1 base short and J 0 bases short, with 9 bases between. The V gene's germline CDR1 is MGHDK and CDR2 SYGVNS. Here the CDR3 DNA reads TGTGCCAGCAGTGAATTTAAGGGGCACCAAGAGACCCAGTACTTC. It yields the protein CASSEFKGHQETQYF.

This clonotype showed up many times. J is TRBJ1-1 and V is TRBV12-3 or TRBV12-4; 10 nucleotides agree with TRBD1. The CDR3 contains 18 residues. V dropped 7 bases and J dropped 6; count of bases not matched to a gene: 20. CDR3 in amino acids: CASNLKVRDRGPLAEAFF. DNA of the CDR3: TGTGCCAGCAATCTTAAAGTGAGGGACAGGGGACCTCTCGCTGAAGCTTTCTTT.

This clonotype appeared a few times. The rearrangement uses TRBV7-9 and TRBJ2-7; D gene unclear. The CDR3 is made up of 14 amino acids. The V gene lost 2 bases and the J gene lost 6 bases, with 14 bases spanning the gap. Germline V lookup: CDR1 SEHNR, CDR2 FQNEAQ (reference sequence). This chain's CDR3 is CASSLLGVMSEQYF. CDR3 nucleotide sequence: TGTGCCAGCAGCTTATTGGGTGTCATGTCCGAGCAGTACTTC.

This clonotype has ten or more counts. The genes are TRBV7-9 and TRBJ2-4, with D unclear. The CDR3 has 17 amino acids. Germline CDR1 SEHNR, CDR2 FQNEAQ (reference sequence). V was clipped by 5 bases and J by 0 bases, with 17 bases between them. Here the CDR3 reads CASSRISDPLAKNIQYF. The DNA for the CDR3 is TGTGCCAGCAGCCGTATATCGGACCCACTAGCCAAAAACATTCAGTACTTC.

The chain has TRBV6-5 and TRBJ2-3; D may be TRBD1 or TRBD2 (5 bases each). The V end was cut by 8 bases, the J end by 5 bases, with 11 bases between. The length of the CDR3 is 12 residues. Germline V CDR1 and CDR2: MNHEY, SVGAGI. CDR3 nucleotide sequence: TGTGCCAGCGGGGCAGGGAGAGATACGCAGTATTTT. This sequence encodes CASGAGRDTQYF.

The chain recombines TRBV7-9 with TRBJ2-2; 8 bases align to TRBD1. With 4 bases clipped from V and 2 bases from J, the junction kept 6 bases outside the gene matches. There are 16 residues in the CDR3. Germline V gene data show CDR1 as SEHNR and CDR2 as FQNEAQ (reference sequence). The CDR3 protein is CASSSRGQGNTGELFF. In DNA form, the CDR3 reads TGTGCCAGCAGCTCCCGAGGACAGGGAAACACCGGGGAGCTGTTTTTT.

The chain's CDR3 is CASSPLTIRGIQFF. The CDR3 DNA sequence: TGTGCCAGCAGTCCCTTGACTATAAGGGGCATTCAGTTCTTC. J is TRBJ2-4 and V is TRBV6-2 or TRBV6-3; D may correspond to TRBD1 or TRBD2 (5 bases each). TRBJ2-1 matches the DNA end more closely, so the J call is doubtful. CDR1 MNHEY and CDR2 SVGEGT come from the germline V gene. The CDR3 runs 14 residues.

This clonotype was detected a few times. V usage is TRBV13 and J usage is TRBJ1-1; no clear D. The CDR3 has 16 residues. Germline V lookup: CDR1 PRHDT, CDR2 FYEKMQ (reference sequence). The V gene lost 0 bases and the J gene lost 4 bases, with 15 bases spanning the gap. CDR3: CASSLGASVGSTEAFF. The CDR3 DNA follows: TGTGCCAGCAGCTTAGGTGCCTCCGTAGGAAGCACTGAAGCTTTCTTT.

This clonotype was seen repeatedly, ten times or more. The V call is TRBV4-1, the J call TRBJ2-1; 14 nucleotides align to TRBD2. Losses at the gene ends were 4 bases for V and 4 bases for J; bases not matched to a gene: 9. Germline V gene sequence: CDR1 MGHRA, CDR2 YSYEKL. This CDR3 is 18 amino acids long. The CDR3 sequence: CASSPQGGLAGAYNEQFF. DNA for the CDR3: TGCGCCAGCAGCCCTCAAGGGGGACTAGCGGGAGCATACAATGAGCAGTTCTTC.

V and J are TRBV20-1 and TRBJ2-2, with D perhaps being TRBD1 or TRBD2 (6 bases each). CDR1 is DFQATT, CDR2 SNEGSKA, per germline (reference sequence). Trimming stripped 3 bases from V and 3 bases from J, with 11 bases between. The CDR3 spans 14 residues. DNA for the CDR3: TGCAGTGCTAGCCAGGGGACTCACACCGGGGAGCTGTTTTTT. It translates to CSASQGTHTGELFF.

Many counts were recorded for this clonotype. The CDR3 here is CSAEPPGLAGGFTDTQYF. CDR3 in DNA: TGCAGTGCGGAACCTCCGGGACTAGCGGGAGGTTTCACAGATACGCAGTATTTT. This chain joins TRBV20-1 and TRBJ2-3; TRBD2 aligns across 15 bases. J was trimmed by 2 bases and V by 6 bases; bases with no gene match: 12. Germline CDR1 is DFQATT and CDR2 is SNEGSKA (reference sequence). The length of the CDR3 is 18 residues.

This clonotype was picked up a small number of times. The chain couples TRBV6-1 to TRBJ2-3; D is tentatively TRBD1 or TRBD2 (6 bases each). The V and J ends lost 7 bases and 2 bases respectively, with 13 bases between them. The CDR3 covers 14 residues. Germline CDR1 reads MNHNS; CDR2 reads SASEGT. The CDR3 DNA sequence: TGTGCCAGCACTAGGGGGGACCTCACAGATACGCAGTATTTT. It yields the protein CASTRGDLTDTQYF.

This chain joins TRBV20-1 and TRBJ2-1; no clear D gene. The V gene's germline CDR1 is DFQATT and CDR2 SNEGSKA (reference sequence). The CDR3 is 14 amino acids. The ends were cut back, 5 bases at V and 4 bases at J, with 15 bases in the middle. The DNA of the CDR3 is TGCAGTGCTCCGGATCTTCGAGCTTACAATGAGCAGTTCTTC. It encodes CSAPDLRAYNEQFF.